The entry below gives a single T cell receptor beta chain sequence along with its context. This specimen comes from a study of T cell responses to AZD1222 COVID-19 vaccine. Assay: immunoSEQ multiplex PCR; the TCRdb copy retains only in-frame clones and omits some. The data show more than 150,000 clones, 85% to 95% seen once. The sequences come from peripheral blood, collected on day 0 of AZD1222 vaccination. The receptor comes from an adult in good health.

The CDR3 region has the DNA TGTGCCAGTAGTATAGTGCAGATTCGTACTGAGCAGTTCTTC. This sequence encodes CASSIVQIRTEQFF. This chain connects TRBV19 to TRBJ2-1; D is ambiguous. The germline V gene has CDR1 LNHDA and CDR2 SQIVND (reference sequence). The CDR3 spans 14 residues. Trimming cost V 1 base and J 9 bases, with 13 bases left between them. Together with reference TRBV19 and TRBJ2-1, the CDR3 gives the full variable domain: DGGITQSPKYLFRKEGQNVTLSCEQNLNHDAMYWYRQDPGQGLRLIYYSQIVNDFQKGDIAEGYSVSREKKESFPLTVTSAQKNPTAFYLCASSIVQIRTEQFFGPGTRLTVL.